This TCR beta chain was captured in a study of shared clonotypes between healthy human individuals. The V and J ends lost 1 base and 6 bases respectively, with 10 bases between them. The CDR3 length is 12 residues. From germline, CDR1 is GTSNPN and CDR2 SVGIG (reference sequence). Findings and limits, study-wide: Rarefaction showed sorted-subset sequencing was incomplete despite large depth.

A remark on this clone: Its cognate antigen is unknown. Other DNA sequences within the sample encode an identical CDR3.

Naivety among CD8 cells was defined by CD45RO negativity and positive CCR7 selection, thereby excluding terminally differentiated effector memory CD45RA+ cells. Per the original methods: Filtering of immunoSEQ junctional sequences could not match full-length read filtering. The data were produced by immunoSEQ multiplex PCR, yet TCRdb's version contains in-frame clones alone and is incomplete. V and J calls and clone size are as listed in that table; D and trimming were resolved from the DNA. Here the sample spans around 2,000,000 clones, around 96% being singletons. The sequence was obtained from a man aged 18 to 30 in good health. Material for sequencing was naive CD8+ T cells sorted from blood. The chain is built from TRBV30 and TRBJ2-7; D might be TRBD2 (6 bases). In DNA, the CDR3 is TGTGCCTGGAGTGGGCAGGGAGGCGAGCAGTACTTC. Its translation is CAWSGQGGEQYF.